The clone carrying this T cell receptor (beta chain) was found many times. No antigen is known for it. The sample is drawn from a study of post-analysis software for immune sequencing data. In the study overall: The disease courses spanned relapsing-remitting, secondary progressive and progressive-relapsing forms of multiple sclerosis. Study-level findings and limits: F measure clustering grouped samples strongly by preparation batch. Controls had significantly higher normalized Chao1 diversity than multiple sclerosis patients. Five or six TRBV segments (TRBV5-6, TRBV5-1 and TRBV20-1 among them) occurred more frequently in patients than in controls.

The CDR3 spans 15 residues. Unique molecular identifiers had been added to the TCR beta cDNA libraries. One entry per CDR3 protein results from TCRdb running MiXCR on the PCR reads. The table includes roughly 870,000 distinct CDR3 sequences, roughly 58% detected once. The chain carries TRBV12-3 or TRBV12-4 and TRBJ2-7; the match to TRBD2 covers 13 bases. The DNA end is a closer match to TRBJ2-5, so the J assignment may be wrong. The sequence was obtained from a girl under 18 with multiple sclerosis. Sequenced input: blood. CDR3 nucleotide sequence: TGTGCCAGCTCCCGACTAGCGGGAGGAGGGGAGACCCAGTACTTC. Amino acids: CASSRLAGGGETQYF.